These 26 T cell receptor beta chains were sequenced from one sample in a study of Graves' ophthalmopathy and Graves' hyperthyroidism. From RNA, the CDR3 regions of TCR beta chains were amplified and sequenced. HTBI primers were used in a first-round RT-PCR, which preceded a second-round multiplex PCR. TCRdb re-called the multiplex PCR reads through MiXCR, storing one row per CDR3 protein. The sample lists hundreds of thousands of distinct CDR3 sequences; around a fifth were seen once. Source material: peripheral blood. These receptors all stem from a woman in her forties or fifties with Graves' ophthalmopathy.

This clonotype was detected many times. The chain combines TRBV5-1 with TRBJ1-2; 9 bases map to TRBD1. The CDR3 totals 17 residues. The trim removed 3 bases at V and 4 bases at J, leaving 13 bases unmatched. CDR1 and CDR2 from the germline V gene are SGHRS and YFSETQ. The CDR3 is CASSSQGAPGGLYGYTF. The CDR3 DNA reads TGCGCCAGCAGCTCACAGGGGGCTCCCGGAGGGCTCTATGGCTACACCTTC. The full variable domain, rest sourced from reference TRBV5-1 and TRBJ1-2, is KAGVTQTPRYLIKTRGQQVTLSCSPISGHRSVSWYQQTPGQGLQFLFEYFSETQRNKGNFPGRFSGRQFSNSRSEMNVSTLELGDSALYLCASSSQGAPGGLYGYTFGSGTRLTVV.

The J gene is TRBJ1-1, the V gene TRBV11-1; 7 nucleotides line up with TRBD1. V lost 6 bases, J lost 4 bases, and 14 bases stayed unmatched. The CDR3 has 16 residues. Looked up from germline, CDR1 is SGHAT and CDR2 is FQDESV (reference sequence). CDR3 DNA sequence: TGTGCCAGCAGTCGACCCCCAGGGGGTAAGGGCACTGAAGCTTTCTTT. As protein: CASSRPPGGKGTEAFF. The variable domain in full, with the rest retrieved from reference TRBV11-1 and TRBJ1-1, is EAEVAQSPRYKITEKSQAVAFWCDPISGHATLYWYRQILGQGPELLVQFQDESVVDDSQLPKDRFSAERLKGVDSTLKIQPAELGDSAMYLCASSRPPGGKGTEAFFGQGTRLTVV.

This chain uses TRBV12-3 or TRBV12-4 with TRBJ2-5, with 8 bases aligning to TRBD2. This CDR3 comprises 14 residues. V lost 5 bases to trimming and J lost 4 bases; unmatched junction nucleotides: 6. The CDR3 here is CASSLSGRGETQYF. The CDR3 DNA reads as TGTGCCAGCAGTCTCAGCGGGAGAGGAGAGACCCAGTACTTC.

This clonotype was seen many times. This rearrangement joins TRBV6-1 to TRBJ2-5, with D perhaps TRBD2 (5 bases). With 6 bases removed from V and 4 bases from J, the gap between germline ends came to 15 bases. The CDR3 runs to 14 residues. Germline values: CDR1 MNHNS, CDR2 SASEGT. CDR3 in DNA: TGTGCCAGCAGGGACTTGATTAGCCGAGAGACCCAGTACTTC. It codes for CASRDLISRETQYF.

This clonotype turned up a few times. The CDR3, as DNA: TGTGCCAGCAGTGAGGGGGTTGGAGGGCCCACTAAAAACATTCAGTACTTC. Translated, it gives CASSEGVGGPTKNIQYF. This sequence joins TRBV25-1 and TRBJ2-4, with D perhaps TRBD2 (6 bases). Trimming shortened V by 3 bases and J by 4 bases, and 19 bases separated the two germline ends. This CDR3 has 17 residues. CDR1 and CDR2 from the germline V gene are MGHDK and SYGVNS.

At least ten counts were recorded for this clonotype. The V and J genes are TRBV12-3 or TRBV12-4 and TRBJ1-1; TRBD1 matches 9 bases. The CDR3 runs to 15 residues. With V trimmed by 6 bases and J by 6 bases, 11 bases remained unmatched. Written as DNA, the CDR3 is TGTGCCAGCAGCACCCGGACAGGGGTCAAGGCTGAAGCTTTCTTT. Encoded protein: CASSTRTGVKAEAFF.

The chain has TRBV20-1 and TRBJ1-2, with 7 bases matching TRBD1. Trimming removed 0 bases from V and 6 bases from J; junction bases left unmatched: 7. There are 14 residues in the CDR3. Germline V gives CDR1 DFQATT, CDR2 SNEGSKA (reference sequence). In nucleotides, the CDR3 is TGCAGTGCTAGAGAGGGGGACAGAAACCATGGCTACACCTTC. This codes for CSAREGDRNHGYTF.

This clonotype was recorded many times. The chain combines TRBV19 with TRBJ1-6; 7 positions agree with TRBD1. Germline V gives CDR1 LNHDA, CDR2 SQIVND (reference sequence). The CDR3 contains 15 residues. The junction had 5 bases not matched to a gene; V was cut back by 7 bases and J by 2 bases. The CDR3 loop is CASKPQGTYNSPLHF. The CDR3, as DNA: TGTGCCAGTAAGCCACAGGGGACCTATAATTCACCCCTCCACTTT.

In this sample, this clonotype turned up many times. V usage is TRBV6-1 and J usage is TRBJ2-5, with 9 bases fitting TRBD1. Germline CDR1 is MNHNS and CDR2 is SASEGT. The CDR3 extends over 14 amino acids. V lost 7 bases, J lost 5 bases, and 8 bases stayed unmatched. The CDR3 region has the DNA TGTGCCAGCACTGCAACAGGGGGCGGTGAGACCCAGTACTTC. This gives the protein CASTATGGGETQYF.

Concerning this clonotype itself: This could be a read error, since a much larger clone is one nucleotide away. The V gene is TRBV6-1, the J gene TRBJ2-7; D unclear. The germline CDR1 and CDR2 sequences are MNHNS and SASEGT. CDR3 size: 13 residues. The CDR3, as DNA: TGTGCCAGCAGTGAAGTCGGCAGCTACGACCAGTACTTC. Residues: CASSEVGSYDQYF.

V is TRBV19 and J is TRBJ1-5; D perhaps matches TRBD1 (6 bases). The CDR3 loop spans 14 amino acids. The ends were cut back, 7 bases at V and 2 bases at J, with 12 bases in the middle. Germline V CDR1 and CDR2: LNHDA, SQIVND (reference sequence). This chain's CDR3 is CASTPRGGNQPQHF. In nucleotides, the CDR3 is TGTGCCAGTACCCCCAGGGGAGGCAATCAGCCCCAGCATTTT.

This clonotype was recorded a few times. CDR3 protein: CAWGAASGFAEQYF. CDR3 DNA: TGTGCCTGGGGTGCGGCTAGCGGGTTCGCCGAGCAGTACTTC. The chain links TRBV30 to TRBJ2-7, with 8 bases matching TRBD2. Germline lookup yields CDR1 GTSNPN and CDR2 SVGIG (reference sequence). Trimming removed 5 bases from V and 6 bases from J; junction bases left unmatched: 12. There are 14 residues in the CDR3.

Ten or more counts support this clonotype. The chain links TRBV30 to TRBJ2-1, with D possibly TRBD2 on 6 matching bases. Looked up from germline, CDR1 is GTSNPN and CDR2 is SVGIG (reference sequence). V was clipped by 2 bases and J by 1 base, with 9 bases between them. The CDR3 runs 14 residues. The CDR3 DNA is TGTGCCTGGAGTTGGAGGGGTTCCTACAATGAGCAGTTCTTC. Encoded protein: CAWSWRGSYNEQFF.

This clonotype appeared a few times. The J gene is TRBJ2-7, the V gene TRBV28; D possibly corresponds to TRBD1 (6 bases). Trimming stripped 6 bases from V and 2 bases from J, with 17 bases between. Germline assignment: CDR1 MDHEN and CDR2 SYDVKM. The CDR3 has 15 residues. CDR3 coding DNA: TGTGCCAGCAGACACACAGGGCAAGGAACCTACGAGCAGTACTTC. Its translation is CASRHTGQGTYEQYF.

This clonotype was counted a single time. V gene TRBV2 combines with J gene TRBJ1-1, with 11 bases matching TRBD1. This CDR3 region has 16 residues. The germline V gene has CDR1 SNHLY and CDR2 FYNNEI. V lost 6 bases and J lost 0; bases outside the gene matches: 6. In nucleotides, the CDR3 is TGTGCCAGCAGCCCCAGGACAGGGGGCATGAACACTGAAGCTTTCTTT. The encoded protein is CASSPRTGGMNTEAFF. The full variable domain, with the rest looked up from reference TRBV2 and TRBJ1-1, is EPEVTQTPSHQVTQMGQEVILRCVPISNHLYFYWYRQILGQKVEFLVSFYNNEISEKSEIFDDQFSVERPDGSNFTLKIRSTKLEDSAMYFCASSPRTGGMNTEAFFGQGTRLTVV.

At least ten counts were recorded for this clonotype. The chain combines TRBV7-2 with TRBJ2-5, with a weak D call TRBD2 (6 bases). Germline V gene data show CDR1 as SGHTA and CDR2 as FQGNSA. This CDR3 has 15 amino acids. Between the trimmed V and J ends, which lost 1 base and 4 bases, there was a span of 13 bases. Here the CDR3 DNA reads TGTGCCAGCAGCTTAGATCGGTCGGGAGTAGAGACCCAGTACTTC. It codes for CASSLDRSGVETQYF.

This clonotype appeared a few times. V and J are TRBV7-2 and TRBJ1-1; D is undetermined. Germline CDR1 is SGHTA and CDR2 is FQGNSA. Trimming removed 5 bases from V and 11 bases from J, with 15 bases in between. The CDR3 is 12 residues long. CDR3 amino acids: CASSPRDRAAFF. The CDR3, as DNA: TGTGCCAGCAGCCCCCGAGATCGGGCGGCTTTCTTT.

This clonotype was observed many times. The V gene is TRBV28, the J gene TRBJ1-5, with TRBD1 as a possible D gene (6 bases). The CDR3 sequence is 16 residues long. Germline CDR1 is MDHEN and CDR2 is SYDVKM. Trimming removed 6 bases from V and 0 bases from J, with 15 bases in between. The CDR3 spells CASRIVGRGSNQPQHF. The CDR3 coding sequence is TGTGCCAGCAGGATAGTCGGCAGGGGTAGCAATCAGCCCCAGCATTTT.

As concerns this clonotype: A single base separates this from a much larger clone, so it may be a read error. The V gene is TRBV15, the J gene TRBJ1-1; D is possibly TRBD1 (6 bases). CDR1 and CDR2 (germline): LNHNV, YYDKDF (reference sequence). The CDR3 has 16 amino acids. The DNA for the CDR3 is TGTTCCACCAGCAGAGATATCCAGGGGATTAACACTGAAGCTTTCTTT. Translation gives CSTSRDIQGINTEAFF.

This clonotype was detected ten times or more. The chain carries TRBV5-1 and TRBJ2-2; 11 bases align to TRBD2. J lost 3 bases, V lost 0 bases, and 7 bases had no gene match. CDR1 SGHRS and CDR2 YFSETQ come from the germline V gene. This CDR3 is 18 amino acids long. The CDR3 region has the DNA TGCGCCAGCAGCTTGGGCTTTAGCGGGAGGGCCGACACCGGGGAGCTGTTTTTT. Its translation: CASSLGFSGRADTGELFF.

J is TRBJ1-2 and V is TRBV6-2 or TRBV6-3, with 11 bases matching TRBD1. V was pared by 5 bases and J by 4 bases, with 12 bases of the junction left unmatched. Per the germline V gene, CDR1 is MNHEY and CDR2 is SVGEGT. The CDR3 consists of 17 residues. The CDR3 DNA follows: TGTGCCAGCAGTCCAACCCAGGGGACAGGGGGGATCTATGGCTACACCTTC. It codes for CASSPTQGTGGIYGYTF.

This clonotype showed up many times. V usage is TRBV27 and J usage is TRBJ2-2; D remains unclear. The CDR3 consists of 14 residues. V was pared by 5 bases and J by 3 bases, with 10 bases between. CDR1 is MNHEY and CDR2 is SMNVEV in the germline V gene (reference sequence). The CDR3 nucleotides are TGTGCCAGCAGTCCGTCCCCTGACACCGGGGAGCTGTTTTTT. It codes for CASSPSPDTGELFF.

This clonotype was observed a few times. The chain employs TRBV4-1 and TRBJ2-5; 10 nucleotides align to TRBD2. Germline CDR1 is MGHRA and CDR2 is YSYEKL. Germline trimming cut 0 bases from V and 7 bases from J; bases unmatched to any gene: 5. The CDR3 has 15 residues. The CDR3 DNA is TGCGCCAGCAGCCAAGAGCCTAGCGGGAGCCGGACCCAGTACTTC. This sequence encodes CASSQEPSGSRTQYF.

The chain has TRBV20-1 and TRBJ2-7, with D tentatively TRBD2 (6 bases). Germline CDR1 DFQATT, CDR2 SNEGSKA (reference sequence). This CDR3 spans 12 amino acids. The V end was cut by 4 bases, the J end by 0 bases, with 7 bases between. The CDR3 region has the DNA TGCAGTGCTACTAGCGCCTCCTACGAGCAGTACTTC. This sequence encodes CSATSASYEQYF.

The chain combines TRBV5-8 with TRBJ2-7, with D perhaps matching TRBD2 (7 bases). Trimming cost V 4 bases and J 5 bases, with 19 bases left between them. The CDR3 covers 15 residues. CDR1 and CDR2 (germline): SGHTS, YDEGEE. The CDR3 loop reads CASSPAWGGRDEQYF. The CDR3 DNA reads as TGTGCCAGCAGCCCCGCTTGGGGGGGCCGGGACGAGCAGTACTTC.

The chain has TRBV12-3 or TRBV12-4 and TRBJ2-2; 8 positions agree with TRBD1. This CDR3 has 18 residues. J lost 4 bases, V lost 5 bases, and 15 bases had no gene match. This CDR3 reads CASSARTGRLRFTGELFF. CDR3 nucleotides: TGTGCCAGCAGTGCCCGGACAGGGCGACTTCGCTTCACCGGGGAGCTGTTTTTT.